This T cell receptor (beta chain) came from a study of blood T cell repertoires in COVID-19. Across the study: Samples came from the United States, Italy and Spain, spanning acute and convalescent COVID-19. T cells, B-cell-depleted T cells, or PBMCs supplied cDNA or gDNA.

As originally analysed: Scientists estimated how many nucleated cells there were by amplifying reference gene primers. Libraries were prepared by immunoSEQ multiplex PCR; TCRdb keeps only in-frame clonotypes and omits some of them. V, J and clone size reflect that table, while D and trimming were determined from the DNA. The top ten clones hold roughly 2% of a sample with some 48,000 clones, approximately 88% of them seen once. Germline trimming cut 9 bases from V and 5 bases from J; bases unmatched to any gene: 7. The CDR3 runs 13 residues. Germline V gene sequence: CDR1 LNHDA, CDR2 SQIVND (reference sequence).

This receptor was obtained from a human donor in a cohort sampled during active COVID-19. The genes are TRBV19 and TRBJ2-5; 9 nucleotides match TRBD1. Sequencing was performed on peripheral blood. The CDR3 here is CASRDRVAETQYF. The CDR3 nucleotides read TGTGCCAGCCGGGACAGGGTGGCGGAGACCCAGTACTTC.